A single TCR beta chain is shown here with its context. There are 14 residues in the CDR3. Trimming shortened V by 5 bases and J by 4 bases, and 12 bases separated the two germline ends. Germline CDR1 and CDR2: SGHRS and YFSETQ. The data are from a study of shared clonotypes between healthy human individuals. Using immunoSEQ multiplex PCR, the repertoire was profiled, and TCRdb retains in-frame clones only, with some absent. Of around 450,000 clones in the sample, about 76% were seen once. Sequencing was performed on PBMCs. This TCR came from a woman aged 40 to 49 in good health. Some clones in this sample may be carry-over from other donors' samples. This chain links TRBV5-1 with TRBJ1-4; D is possibly TRBD1 (5 bases). In DNA, the CDR3 is TGCGCCAGCAGACCGACAGTGATTAATGAAAAACTGTTTTTT. Its translation is CASRPTVINEKLFF.